This T cell receptor beta chain came from a study of Ad26.COV2.S vaccination and SARS-CoV-2 variants (dated by TCRdb to the early 2020s). Some background on the complete study: Donors in the vaccine arm were drawn from COV1001, a phase I-IIa trial of Ad26.COV2.S in healthy adults that was multicentre, randomized, double-blind and placebo-controlled. Ad26.COV2.S was given intramuscularly at 5x10^10 or 1x10^11 viral particles, as a single shot or as two shots 56 days apart. Participants in the trial were split at random into five groups of five each, receiving low-dose or high-dose Ad26.COV2.S once or twice, or else placebo on both occasions. The TCR-sequenced set comprised approximately 32 samples: about 19 Ad26.COV2.S vaccine recipients, 5 placebo recipients and 8 SARS-CoV-2 convalescent individuals. TCRbeta repertoire sequencing was used to assess the specificity and breadth of SARS-CoV-2-reactive T cell receptors after Ad26.COV2.S vaccination. Investigators did not know the trial group allocation while performing experiments and assessing outcomes. Results and caveats for the whole study, not just this receptor: The authors noted that total T cell responses may have been underestimated by the TCR breadth and depth analyses. The study lacked the statistical power to compare responses across vaccine doses or regimens. Vaccine and placebo recipients had comparable non-spike TCR breadth, which fits with the vaccine containing only spike. After vaccination, spike-specific CD8+ and CD4+ T cell responses were reported to show substantial breadth. Spike-specific TCR breadth was higher in Ad26.COV2.S recipients than in placebo recipients (P = 0.0014).

A word on this clone: Its antigen target is currently unknown. Base qualities are not at hand, and no much larger clone is one base apart.

Looking up the germline V gene yields CDR1 SGHDT and CDR2 YYEEEE. From the cysteine through the phenylalanine, the CDR3 covers 14 amino acids. The retained sequence is limited to the CDR3, 42 bases, with the frame set at the first base. V is reduced by 0 bases and J by 5 bases, leaving a spacing of 11 bases between them. The treatment or condition label, as the study defines it: about 20 received Ad26.COV2.S at low or high dose, single or two shots; 5 received placebo; per-sample allocation not given. For vaccine and placebo recipients, repertoires were sequenced using samples collected on day 63 after the first injection. In Cohort 1b, 25 to 30 adults aged 18-55 years were enrolled at a single site in Boston, USA, between 29 July and 7 August 2020. As a vaccine, Ad26.COV2.S was a replication-incompetent adenovirus type 26 vector that expressed a prefusion-stabilized SARS-CoV-2 spike protein derived from the original Wuhan strain.

The immunoSEQ Assay was the method used to sequence TCRbeta CDR3 regions. After extraction, genomic DNA underwent amplification by bias-controlled multiplex PCR, followed by high-throughput sequencing. In the source study's methods: To quantify the absolute abundance of each unique TCRbeta CDR3 region, sequences were collapsed and filtered. T cell fraction was estimated by normalization of TCRbeta template counts to usable DNA, with usable DNA being measured through amplification of reference genes present in all nucleated cells. Repertoire TCRs were annotated as SARS-CoV-2-specific when V gene, CDR3 amino acid sequence and J gene were exactly matched to a known reactive TCR set. The reference SARS-CoV-2 TCR set came from MIRA and was filtered for enrichment in COVID-19-positive ImmuneCODE repertoires, removing public or cross-reactive TCRs. Using the MIRA antigens, annotated TCRs were further analysed by specific ORF or by position within an ORF. Breadth was defined as the number of annotated unique rearrangements divided by the total number of unique productive rearrangements, and depth was defined as the summed frequency of the annotated unique rearrangements. Two-sided Wilcoxon rank-sum tests were used to compare TCR breadth between groups. TCRdb took over this immuneACCESS table, retaining in-frame rearrangements with V and J assigned. Such tables are incomplete; in checked studies, under half of the missing clones stem from an unresolved V gene, and the remainder is unexplained. That table gives V, J and clone size, and the DNA gave D and trimming. Recorded for this sample are about 350,000 clones; about 88% of them occurred a single time. Jointly, the top ten make up around 3.3% of the sample.

Material: peripheral blood, obtained in a trial of Ad26.COV2.S vaccine versus placebo. The origin of this receptor is a person between 18 and 65 years old who received the Ad26.COV2.S COVID-19 vaccine or a placebo. The chain is assembled from TRBV5-6 and TRBJ1-2; the D region possibly corresponds to TRBD1 (6 bases align). The CDR3 has the sequence CASSLGQANYGYTF. In nucleotides, the sequence is TGTGCCAGCAGCTTGGGACAGGCCAATTATGGCTACACCTTC.